Given below is one T cell receptor beta chain in context. What it recognizes is unknown. These data come from a study of cytomegalovirus exposure and HLA in healthy donors. Trimming cost V 0 bases and J 4 bases, with 12 bases left between them. This CDR3 is built from 16 residues. Germline V gene lookup returns CDR1 SGHNT and CDR2 YENEEA. Study conclusions and caveats: Solely CMV serostatus was available to characterize immune exposure. A later analysis reportedly identified an Asian-associated ancestry cluster as carrying fewer N-insertions than the approximately 710-donor mean. Altogether, some 160 TCR beta chains were recorded as cytomegalovirus-associated.

It was healthy bone marrow donors who served as donors. Primers included in the PCR were 60 Vbeta and 13 Jbeta primers. The assay was immunoSEQ multiplex PCR, and TCRdb's table has in-frame clones only and misses some. The table lists 90,000 to 150,000 clones, around 69% of them singletons. The J gene is TRBJ1-4, the V gene TRBV11-3, with D perhaps matching TRBD1 (6 bases). Sequencing input: PBMCs. This clonotype originated in a woman between 40 and 55 years old in good health and CMV-seropositive. CDR3 nucleotides: TGTGCCAGCAGCTTAGATCCCACAGGGAGTAATGAAAAACTGTTTTTT. Residues: CASSLDPTGSNEKLFF.